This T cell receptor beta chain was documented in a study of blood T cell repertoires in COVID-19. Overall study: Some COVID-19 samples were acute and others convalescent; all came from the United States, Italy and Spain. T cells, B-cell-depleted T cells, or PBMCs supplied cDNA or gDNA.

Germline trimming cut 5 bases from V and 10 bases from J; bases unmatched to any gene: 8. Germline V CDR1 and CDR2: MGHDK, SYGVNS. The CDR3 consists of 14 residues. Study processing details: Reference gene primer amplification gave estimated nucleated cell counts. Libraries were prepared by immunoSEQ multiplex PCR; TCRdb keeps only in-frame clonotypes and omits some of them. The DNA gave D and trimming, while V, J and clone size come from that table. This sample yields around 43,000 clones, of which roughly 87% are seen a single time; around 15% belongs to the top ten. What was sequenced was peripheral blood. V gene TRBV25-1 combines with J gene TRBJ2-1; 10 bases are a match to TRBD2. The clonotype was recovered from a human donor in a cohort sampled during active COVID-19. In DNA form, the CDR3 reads TGTGCCAGCAGTTCCATAGCGGGGGGAGCGGAGCAGTTCTTC. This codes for CASSSIAGGAEQFF.